This T cell receptor beta chain was identified in a study of patients and donors after allogeneic stem cell transplantation. The V gene's germline CDR1 is MNHEY and CDR2 SMNVEV (reference sequence). The CDR3 contains 12 residues. V lost 3 bases, J lost 9 bases, and 11 bases lay in between. TCRdb re-derived calls from the RT-PCR reads in MiXCR, one entry per CDR3 protein. Of around 90,000 distinct CDR3 sequences in the sample, around 49% were seen once. The TCR sequence derives from a human donor who was either an allogeneic HSCT recipient or a stem cell or donor lymphocyte infusion donor (not recorded which). It is not recorded whose cells these are; they may come from a transplant donor. The sequencing sample was made of blood, either unsorted or a sorted T cell fraction (not recorded which). This chain links TRBV27 with TRBJ1-2; D remains ambiguous. CDR3 residues: CASSFQGGSYTF. CDR3 DNA: TGTGCCAGCAGTTTCCAAGGAGGTAGCTACACCTTC.